This T cell receptor beta chain is from a study of read filtering for tumor transcriptome and immune sequencing. In the study overall: Patients were approximately 17 male and roughly 15 female, mean age 65.9 years, range about 47 to 80. By R-ISS, stages I, II and III held around 8, 16 and 7 patients. IR-seq gave about 3.5 to 11 million TCR reads per sample; RNA-seq gave about 80 to 1,400.

CDR3 length equals 11 residues. With V trimmed by 7 bases and J by 11 bases, 5 bases remained unmatched. The V gene's germline CDR1 is MDHEN and CDR2 SYDVKM. The library was built from approximately 400 ng RNA with molecular barcoded adaptors for alpha/delta and beta/gamma chains. MiXCR was run by TCRdb on the reads, yielding one entry per CDR3 protein. The sample lists roughly 59,000 distinct CDR3 sequences, approximately 19% occurring once. Study-level results: The CD138-negative fraction was mixed bone marrow immune cells, not pure T cells.

This clonotype came up a few times. Its cognate antigen is unknown. The TCR was taken from a donor over 35 with multiple myeloma. The chain uses TRBV28 and TRBJ1-1, with 9 bases matching TRBD1. Sequencing used a population of CD138-negative cells sorted from bone marrow. CDR3 sequence reads: CASTTGGWAFF. The CDR3 DNA is TGTGCCAGCACAACAGGGGGCTGGGCTTTCTTT.